The text below deals with one T cell receptor (beta chain). Its antigen is not known. TCRdb re-analysed the 5' RACE reads in MiXCR, keeping a single row per CDR3 protein. The top ten hold about 28% of the sample, which has 180,000 or so distinct CDR3 sequences, more than 9% seen once. This sample was taken from a study of CD8 T cells in ankylosing spondylitis. Findings of the study overall: Clones linked to the disease showed a CD8+ phenotype. They occurred at relatively low frequencies in peripheral blood. Matched synovial fluid from ankylosing spondylitis patients was reported to be enriched for disease-linked clones.

The V end was cut by 6 bases, the J end by 11 bases, with 10 bases between. The CDR3 length is 10 residues. The germline gives CDR1 DFQATT, CDR2 SNEGSKA (reference sequence). Sequencing input: blood, either unsorted or a sorted T cell fraction (not recorded which). The chain uses TRBV20-1 and TRBJ1-4; D is unresolved. This sequence was found in a male donor with ankylosing spondylitis or in good health (not recorded which). CDR3 nucleotides: TGCAGTGCGCAAAGCACCAAACTGTTTTTT. It specifies CSAQSTKLFF.